This T cell receptor beta chain is from a study of early T cells in non-severe SARS-CoV-2 infection. TCRdb used MiXCR to reprocess the 5' RACE reads, holding one entry per CDR3 protein. The sample has 45,000 to 60,000 distinct CDR3 sequences, 8.5% to 10% seen once. The germline CDR1 and CDR2 sequences are SGHVS and FQNEAQ. Trimming removed 3 bases from V and 5 bases from J, with 8 bases in between. CDR3 length equals 12 residues. The receptor comes from an adult who was a healthcare worker with PCR-confirmed SARS-CoV-2 infection or an uninfected control (not recorded which). This specimen was whole blood, taken at baseline. The J gene is TRBJ2-7, the V gene TRBV7-8, with D perhaps assigned TRBD1 or TRBD2 (5 bases each). The CDR3 DNA sequence: TGTGCCAGCAGCTTGGGGACGCACGAGCAGTACTTC. Amino acids: CASSLGTHEQYF.